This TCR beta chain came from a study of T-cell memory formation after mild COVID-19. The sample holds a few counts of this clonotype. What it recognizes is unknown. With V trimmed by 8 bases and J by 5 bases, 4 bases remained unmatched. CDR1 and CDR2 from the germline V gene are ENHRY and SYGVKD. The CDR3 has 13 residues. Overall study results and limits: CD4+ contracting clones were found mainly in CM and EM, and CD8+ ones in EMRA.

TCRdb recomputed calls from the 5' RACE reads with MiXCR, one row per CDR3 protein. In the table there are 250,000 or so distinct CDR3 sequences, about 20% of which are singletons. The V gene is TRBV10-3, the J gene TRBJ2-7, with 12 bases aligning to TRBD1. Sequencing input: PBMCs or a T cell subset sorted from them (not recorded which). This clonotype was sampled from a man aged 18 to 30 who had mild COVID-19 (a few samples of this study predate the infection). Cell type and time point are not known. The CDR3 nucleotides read TGTGCCATCGGGGGGACAGGGGGCGACGAGCAGTACTTC. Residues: CAIGGTGGDEQYF.